This T cell receptor beta chain was recorded in a study of beta chain features in type 1 diabetes. Reverse transcribing all isolated RNA meant expressed TCRB transcripts were sequenced. Produced via immunoSEQ multiplex PCR; TCRdb's table is partial and in-frame only. The table includes around 500,000 clones, approximately 10% detected once. This clone was counted a few times. No antigen is known for it. The germline V and J ends were trimmed by 1 base and 2 bases, with 11 bases remaining between them. The CDR3 runs to 15 residues. Germline values: CDR1 SGHTA, CDR2 FQGNSA. Overall study results and limits: Patients' naive, central memory and regulatory TCRB repertoires appeared more alike than those of healthy donors.

This receptor was taken from a woman aged 18-29 years in good health. V is TRBV7-2 and J is TRBJ1-1; weak D call: TRBD1 (5 bases). The sample consisted of naive CD4+ T cells from blood. In DNA, the CDR3 is TGTGCCAGCAGCTTAGAGGGACCGATTAACACTGAAGCTTTCTTT. It specifies CASSLEGPINTEAFF.